This T cell receptor beta chain originates from a study of cytomegalovirus exposure and HLA in healthy donors. Study-level background: Early released data had about 85 million unique TCRs, all coming from HLA-typed donors.

Primers for the PCR totalled 60 Vbeta and 13 Jbeta. Sequencing used immunoSEQ multiplex PCR; TCRdb keeps in-frame clones, though not all of them. Listed are about 150,000 clones; roughly 1.6% falls within the top ten. Study findings and constraints: HLA alleles showed associations with some 17,000 TCR beta sequences in a later analysis, at a 0.05 false discovery rate. A later analysis found common viral pathogens apparently linked to several of the most significant clusters.

Germline V gene sequence: CDR1 LNHDA, CDR2 SQIVND (reference sequence). The CDR3 totals 16 residues. Trimming removed 5 bases from V and 5 bases from J; junction bases left unmatched: 13. Comment on this clone: What it binds is unknown.

These donors, healthy bone marrow donors, were studied. The clonotype originates from a woman aged 45-60 years in good health and CMV-seronegative. The sample taken for sequencing was PBMCs. The genes are TRBV19 and TRBJ2-5; 8 bases map to TRBD1. The CDR3 DNA sequence: TGTGCCAGTAGTTCGACCTTACAGGGGGTAGGCGAGACCCAGTACTTC. Residues: CASSSTLQGVGETQYF. Complete variable domain (other parts from reference TRBV19 and TRBJ2-5): DGGITQSPKYLFRKEGQNVTLSCEQNLNHDAMYWYRQDPGQGLRLIYYSQIVNDFQKGDIAEGYSVSREKKESFPLTVTSAQKNPTAFYLCASSSTLQGVGETQYFGPGTRLLVL.